The clone carrying this T cell receptor (beta chain) was detected only a few times. Its antigen is as yet unknown. This sample was included in a study of CD8 T cells in ankylosing spondylitis. General study findings and limits: Disease-associated clonotypes exhibited CD8+ identity and were relatively infrequent in peripheral blood. Earlier literature documents some of the motif variants in reactive arthritis synovial fluid and blood. Ankylosing spondylitis blood appeared to be characterized by a TCR beta motif of about eight highly homologous variants.

The CDR3 contains 15 residues. Germline CDR1 SGHTA, CDR2 FQGNSA. V dropped 4 bases and J dropped 2; count of bases not matched to a gene: 7. Quantitative 5'-RACE with molecular barcodes was used to make the TCR beta libraries. TCRdb recomputed calls from the 5' RACE reads with MiXCR, one row per CDR3 protein. The sample contains about 240,000 distinct CDR3 sequences, approximately 9% of which appear only once. The specimen was blood, either unsorted or a sorted T cell fraction (not recorded which). V usage is TRBV7-2 and J usage is TRBJ2-5; the match to TRBD1 covers 7 bases. The clonotype originates from a male donor with ankylosing spondylitis or in good health (not recorded which). As DNA, the CDR3 is TGTGCCAGCAGCTCACAGGGGAGAACTCAAGAGACCCAGTACTTC. Protein sequence: CASSSQGRTQETQYF.